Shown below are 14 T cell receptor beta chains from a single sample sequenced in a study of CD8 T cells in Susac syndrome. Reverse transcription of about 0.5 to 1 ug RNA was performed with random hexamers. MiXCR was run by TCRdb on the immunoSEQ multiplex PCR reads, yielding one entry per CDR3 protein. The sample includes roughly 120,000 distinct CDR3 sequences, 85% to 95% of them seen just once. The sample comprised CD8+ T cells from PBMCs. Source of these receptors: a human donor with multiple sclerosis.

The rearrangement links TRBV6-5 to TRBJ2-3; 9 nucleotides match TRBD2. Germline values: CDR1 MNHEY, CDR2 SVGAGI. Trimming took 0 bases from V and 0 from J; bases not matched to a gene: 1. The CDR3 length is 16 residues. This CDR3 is CASSYSGTSSTDTQYF. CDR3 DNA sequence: TGTGCCAGCAGTTACTCCGGGACTAGCAGCACAGATACGCAGTATTTT.

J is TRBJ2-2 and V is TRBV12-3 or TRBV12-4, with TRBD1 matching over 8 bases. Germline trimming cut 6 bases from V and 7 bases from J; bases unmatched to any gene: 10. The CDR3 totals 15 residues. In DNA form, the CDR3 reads TGTGCCAGCAGGCCCTCAGGGGGCGCCGGCGGGGAGCTGTTTTTT. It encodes CASRPSGGAGGELFF.

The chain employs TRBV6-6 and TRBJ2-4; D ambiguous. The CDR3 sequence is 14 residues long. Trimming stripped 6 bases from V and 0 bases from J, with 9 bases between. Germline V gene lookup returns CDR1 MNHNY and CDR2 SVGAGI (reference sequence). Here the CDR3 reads CASRAVEAKNIQYF. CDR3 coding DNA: TGTGCCAGCAGGGCTGTGGAAGCCAAAAACATTCAGTACTTC.

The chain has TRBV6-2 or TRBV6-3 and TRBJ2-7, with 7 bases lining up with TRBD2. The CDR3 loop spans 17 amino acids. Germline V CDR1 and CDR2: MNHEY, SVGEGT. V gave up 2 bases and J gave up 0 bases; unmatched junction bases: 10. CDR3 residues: CASSYDHSGASSYEQYV. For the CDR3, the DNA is TGTGCCAGCAGTTACGATCACAGCGGGGCCAGCTCCTACGAGCAGTACGTC.

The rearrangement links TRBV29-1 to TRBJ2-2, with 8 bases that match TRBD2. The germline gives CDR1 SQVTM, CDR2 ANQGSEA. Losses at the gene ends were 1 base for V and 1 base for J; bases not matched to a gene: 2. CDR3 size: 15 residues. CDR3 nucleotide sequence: TGCAGCGTTGAAGGCACTAGCGGGAACACCGGGGAGCTGTTTTTT. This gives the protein CSVEGTSGNTGELFF.

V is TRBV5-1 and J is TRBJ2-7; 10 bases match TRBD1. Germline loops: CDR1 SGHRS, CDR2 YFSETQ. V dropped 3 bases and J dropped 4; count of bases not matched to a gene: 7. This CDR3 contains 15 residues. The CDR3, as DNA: TGCGCCAGCAGCTCTCCAGACAGGGGGCTTTACGAGCAGTACTTC. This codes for CASSSPDRGLYEQYF.

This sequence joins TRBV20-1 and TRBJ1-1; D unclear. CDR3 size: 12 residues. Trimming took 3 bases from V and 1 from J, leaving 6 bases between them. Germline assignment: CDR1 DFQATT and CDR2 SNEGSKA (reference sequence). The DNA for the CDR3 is TGCAGTGCTAGTTTTGGGAACACTGAAGCTTTCTTT. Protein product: CSASFGNTEAFF.

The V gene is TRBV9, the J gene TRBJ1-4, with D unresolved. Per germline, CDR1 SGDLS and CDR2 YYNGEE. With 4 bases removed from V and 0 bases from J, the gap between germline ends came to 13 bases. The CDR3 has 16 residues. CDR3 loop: CASSPRIGATNEKLFF. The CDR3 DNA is TGTGCCAGCAGCCCTCGTATCGGGGCAACTAATGAAAAACTGTTTTTT.

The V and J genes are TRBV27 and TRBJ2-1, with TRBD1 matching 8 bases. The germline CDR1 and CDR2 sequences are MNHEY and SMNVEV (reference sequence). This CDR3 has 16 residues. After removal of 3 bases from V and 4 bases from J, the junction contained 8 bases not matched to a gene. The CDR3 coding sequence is TGTGCCAGCAGTTTTGGGCCAGGGGGCGCATACAATGAGCAGTTCTTC. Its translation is CASSFGPGGAYNEQFF.

CDR3 in DNA: TGTGCCAGCATCCTCGGTAAGGGAGTCAATGAGCAGTTCTTC. As protein: CASILGKGVNEQFF. The gene calls are TRBV5-6 and TRBJ2-1, with D possibly matching TRBD2 (5 bases). Between the trimmed V and J ends, which lost 6 bases and 6 bases, there was a span of 16 bases. The germline V gene has CDR1 SGHDT and CDR2 YYEEEE. This CDR3 has 14 amino acids. Supplemented by reference TRBV5-6 and TRBJ2-1, the full variable domain reads DAGVTQSPTHLIKTRGQQVTLRCSPKSGHDTVSWYQQALGQGPQFIFQYYEEEERQRGNFPDRFSGHQFPNYSSELNVNALLLGDSALYLCASILGKGVNEQFFGPGTRLTVL.

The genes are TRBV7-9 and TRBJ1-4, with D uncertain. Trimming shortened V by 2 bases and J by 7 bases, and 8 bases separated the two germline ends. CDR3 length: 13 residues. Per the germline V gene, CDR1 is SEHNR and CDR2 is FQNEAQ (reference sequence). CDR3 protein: CASSLLVAEKLFF. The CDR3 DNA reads TGTGCCAGCAGCTTATTAGTGGCTGAAAAACTGTTTTTT. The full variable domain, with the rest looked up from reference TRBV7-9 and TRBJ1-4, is DTGVSQNPRHKITKRGQNVTFRCDPISEHNRLYWYRQTLGQGPEFLTYFQNEAQLEKSRLLSDRFSAERPKGSFSTLEIQRTEQGDSAMYLCASSLLVAEKLFFGSGTQLSVL.

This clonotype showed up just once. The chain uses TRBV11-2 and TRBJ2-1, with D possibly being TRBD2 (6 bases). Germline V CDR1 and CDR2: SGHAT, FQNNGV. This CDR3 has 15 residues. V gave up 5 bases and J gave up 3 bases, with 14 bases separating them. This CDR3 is CASSPAGSFYNEQFF. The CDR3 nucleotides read TGTGCCAGCAGCCCCGCGGGGTCCTTCTACAATGAGCAGTTCTTC.

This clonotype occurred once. The CDR3 here is CASSLVPHGGLGNTEAFF. The CDR3 coding sequence is TGTGCCAGCAGCTTAGTCCCCCACGGGGGACTGGGGAACACTGAAGCTTTCTTT. V is TRBV7-2 and J is TRBJ1-1, with D perhaps matching TRBD1 (5 bases). The CDR3 is 18 amino acids. Germline V gene lookup returns CDR1 SGHTA and CDR2 FQGNSA. Trimming pared 1 base from V and 1 base from J, leaving 19 bases between. The variable domain in full, with the rest retrieved from reference TRBV7-2 and TRBJ1-1, is GAGVSQSPSNKVTEKGKDVELRCDPISGHTALYWYRQSLGQGLEFLIYFQGNSAPDKSGLPSDRFSAERTGGSVSTLTIQRTQQEDSAVYLCASSLVPHGGLGNTEAFFGQGTRLTVV.

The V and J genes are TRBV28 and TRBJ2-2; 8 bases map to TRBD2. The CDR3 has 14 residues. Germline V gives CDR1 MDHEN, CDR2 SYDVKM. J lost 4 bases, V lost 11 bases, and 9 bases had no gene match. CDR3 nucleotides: TGTGCCGTAACAGGGCTAGCGGGCACCGGGGAGCTGTTTTTT. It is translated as CAVTGLAGTGELFF. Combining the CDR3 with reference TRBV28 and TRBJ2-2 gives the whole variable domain DVKVTQSSRYLVKRTGEKVFLECVQDMDHENMFWYRQDPGLGLRLIYFSYDVKMKEKGDIPEGYSVSREKKERFSLILESASTNQTSMYLCAVTGLAGTGELFFGEGSRLTVL.